The 10 T cell receptor beta chains given below trace back to one sample, sequenced in a study of T cell clones after liver transplantation. TCRdb keeps only in-frame clones here, not all; method: immunoSEQ multiplex PCR. The sample holds roughly 120,000 clones, 90% seen once. The sequencing used CD4+ T cells from blood, collected 12 months after liver transplant. The receptors shown here come from a human patient who received a liver transplant. Some of the T cells may derive from the graft donor.

The chain has TRBV5-1 and TRBJ1-2; 8 nucleotides agree with TRBD1. The V and J ends lost 0 bases and 8 bases, in that order; junction bases with no gene match: 9. The germline V gene has CDR1 SGHRS and CDR2 YFSETQ. The CDR3 is 15 residues long. This CDR3 reads CASSLGTGPGRGYTF. The CDR3 DNA reads as TGCGCCAGCAGCTTGGGGACAGGGCCCGGTCGGGGCTACACCTTC. Drawing the rest from reference TRBV5-1 and TRBJ1-2, the complete variable domain is KAGVTQTPRYLIKTRGQQVTLSCSPISGHRSVSWYQQTPGQGLQFLFEYFSETQRNKGNFPGRFSGRQFSNSRSEMNVSTLELGDSALYLCASSLGTGPGRGYTFGSGTRLTVV.

The CDR3 DNA reads as TGTGCCAGCAGCCTTCCACCTAGCGGGATCGGCAATGAGCAGTTCTTC. Protein product: CASSLPPSGIGNEQFF. The chain links TRBV5-4 to TRBJ2-1; 9 positions match TRBD2. The V segment lost 4 bases and the J segment 6 bases; nucleotides outside the gene matches: 11. From germline, CDR1 is SGHNT and CDR2 YYREEE (reference sequence). The CDR3 sequence is 16 residues long.

The chain recombines TRBV14 with TRBJ2-7; 9 positions agree with TRBD1. CDR1 and CDR2 from the germline V gene are SGHDN and FVKESK. The CDR3 is made up of 15 amino acids. V dropped 0 bases and J dropped 2; count of bases not matched to a gene: 2. CDR3 region: CASSQEGQGTYEQYF. CDR3 sequence (DNA): TGTGCCAGCAGCCAAGAGGGACAGGGAACCTACGAGCAGTACTTC.

V usage is TRBV5-6 and J usage is TRBJ2-7; TRBD2 matches 8 bases. Germline loops: CDR1 SGHDT, CDR2 YYEEEE. This CDR3 is built from 15 residues. V trimming: 4 bases; J trimming: 5 bases; junction bases outside the gene matches: 11. DNA of the CDR3: TGTGCCAGCAGCCGCGTTGGAAGCGGGAGAGACGAGCAGTACTTC. Its protein is CASSRVGSGRDEQYF.

This clone occurred once. The chain carries TRBV18 and TRBJ1-1, with D maybe TRBD1 (6 bases). Trimming took off 6 bases at V and 4 bases at J, with 15 bases between the two ends. Germline V lookup: CDR1 KGHSH, CDR2 LQKENI. The CDR3 length is 14 residues. CDR3 sequence reads: CASSSGGGATEAFF. The CDR3, as DNA: TGTGCCAGCTCCTCAGGAGGGGGGGCCACTGAAGCTTTCTTT.

The J gene is TRBJ2-1, the V gene TRBV14; D gene ambiguous. The V and J ends lost 0 bases and 7 bases respectively, with 7 bases between them. Per germline, CDR1 SGHDN and CDR2 FVKESK. This CDR3 is built from 13 residues. CDR3 region: CASSQDRGNEQFF. CDR3 nucleotides: TGTGCCAGCAGCCAAGATCGCGGTAATGAGCAGTTCTTC.

The table lists this clone with a few counts. The chain is built from TRBV7-9 and TRBJ2-2; 13 bases agree with TRBD2. V lost 5 bases and J lost 4; bases outside the gene matches: 7. The germline CDR1 and CDR2 sequences are SEHNR and FQNEAQ (reference sequence). This CDR3 contains 17 residues. The CDR3 nucleotides are TGTGCCAGCAGCGCGGGACTAGCGGGACTAGGCACCGGGGAGCTGTTTTTT. This codes for CASSAGLAGLGTGELFF.

CDR3: CASSPIADLNTEAFF. The CDR3 DNA reads as TGTGCCAGCAGCCCAATAGCGGATTTGAACACTGAAGCTTTCTTT. V usage is TRBV4-2 and J usage is TRBJ1-1; D uncertain. The CDR3 sequence is 15 residues long. CDR1 is LGHNA and CDR2 is YNFKEQ in the germline V gene. Trimming removed 4 bases at V and 0 bases at J, with 12 bases between.

Only a few counts were recorded for this clone. The rearrangement joins TRBV4-1 to TRBJ2-7, with TRBD1 matching over 7 bases. The CDR3 loop spans 13 amino acids. In germline, CDR1 is MGHRA, CDR2 YSYEKL. V was pared by 1 base and J by 3 bases, with 0 bases of the junction left unmatched. The CDR3 DNA reads TGCGCCAGCAGCCAAGGGGACAGCTACGAGCAGTACTTC. It is translated as CASSQGDSYEQYF.

This clone was observed once. The chain joins TRBV5-1 to TRBJ2-3, with D maybe TRBD2 (6 bases). The CDR3 loop spans 16 amino acids. V lost 0 bases to trimming and J lost 2 bases, with 13 bases between them. From germline, CDR1 is SGHRS and CDR2 YFSETQ. The CDR3 loop reads CASSLAGGGATDTQYF. The CDR3 DNA reads as TGCGCCAGCAGCTTGGCGGGCGGAGGGGCCACAGATACGCAGTATTTT.